What follows are 19 T cell receptor beta chains derived from one specimen sequenced in a study of T cells in Graves' hyperthyroidism and ophthalmopathy. What was amplified from RNA transcripts were TCR beta CDR3 regions. TCR CDR3 underwent first-round RT-PCR with the HTBI primer set. Each CDR3 protein is one row after TCRdb ran MiXCR on the multiplex PCR reads. The table includes 370,000 or so distinct CDR3 sequences, 15% to 19% detected once. Material for sequencing was blood. These receptors came from a woman aged 18 to 35 with Graves' hyperthyroidism that later progressed to Graves' ophthalmopathy.

The table lists this clonotype with many counts. V is TRBV7-8 and J is TRBJ2-7; weak D call: TRBD2 (6 bases). Germline lookup yields CDR1 SGHVS and CDR2 FQNEAQ. Deletions cut 1 base from V and 3 bases from J, with 13 bases between. The length of the CDR3 is 15 residues. CDR3 loop: CASSLGGGRLYEQYF. The DNA for the CDR3 is TGTGCCAGCAGCTTAGGAGGAGGGCGTCTCTACGAGCAGTACTTC.

The genes are TRBV5-4 and TRBJ2-5, with TRBD1 identical over 9 bases. The length of the CDR3 is 14 residues. Germline CDR1 is SGHNT and CDR2 is YYREEE (reference sequence). Trimming cost V 4 bases and J 5 bases; bases outside gene matches: 6. As DNA, the CDR3 is TGTGCCAGCAGCCCGACAGGGGGTTGGGAGACCCAGTACTTC. Encoded protein: CASSPTGGWETQYF.

This clonotype showed up many times. The genes are TRBV20-1 and TRBJ1-5; D unclear. The germline V and J ends were trimmed by 2 bases and 6 bases, with 11 bases remaining between them. The CDR3 runs 13 residues. CDR1 is DFQATT and CDR2 is SNEGSKA in the germline V gene (reference sequence). The CDR3 here is CSARHLLGQPQHF. The CDR3 nucleotides are TGCAGTGCTAGACACCTTCTGGGTCAGCCCCAGCATTTT.

This clonotype was counted at least ten times. The CDR3 is CASSEYAVTGELFF. The DNA for the CDR3 is TGCGCCAGCAGTGAGTATGCGGTCACCGGGGAGCTGTTTTTT. The V call is TRBV10-1, the J call TRBJ2-2; D is undetermined. CDR1 and CDR2 (germline): WNHNN, SYGVQD (reference sequence). V was trimmed by 1 base and J by 4 bases, leaving 7 bases between them. This CDR3 comprises 14 residues.

The chain joins TRBV7-9 to TRBJ1-5; 8 bases are shared with TRBD1. CDR1 and CDR2 from the germline V gene are SEHNR and FQNEAQ (reference sequence). This CDR3 contains 19 residues. The ends lost 5 bases at V and 0 bases at J; junction bases unmatched: 15. CDR3 DNA sequence: TGTGCCAGCAGCCCTTCCTTTCACAGGGGGATCGGTAGCAATCAGCCCCAGCATTTT. As protein: CASSPSFHRGIGSNQPQHF.

This clonotype occurred many times. The V and J genes are TRBV7-3 and TRBJ2-1, with a weak D call TRBD2 (6 bases). CDR1 and CDR2 (germline): SGHTA, FQGTGA. CDR3 length: 16 residues. Trimming shortened V by 5 bases and J by 10 bases, and 24 bases separated the two germline ends. The CDR3 loop reads CASSPREWVPWGEQFF. CDR3 DNA sequence: TGTGCCAGCAGCCCCCGGGAGTGGGTTCCCTGGGGGGAGCAGTTCTTC.

This clonotype was picked up many times. This rearrangement joins TRBV6-1 to TRBJ1-5; weak D call: TRBD1 (5 bases). Germline loops: CDR1 MNHNS, CDR2 SASEGT. This CDR3 spans 13 amino acids. V lost 6 bases to trimming and J lost 5 bases, with 11 bases between them. CDR3 bases: TGTGCCAGCAGACGGGGCGGAGATCAGCCCCAGCATTTT. It encodes CASRRGGDQPQHF.

This clonotype was counted a few times. The CDR3 nucleotides read TGTGCCAGTAGTAAGCGAAACACTGAAGCTTTCTTT. Its translation: CASSKRNTEAFF. The genes are TRBV19 and TRBJ1-1; the D is unclear. V lost 4 bases and J 2 bases, leaving 5 bases between the germline ends. The germline gives CDR1 LNHDA, CDR2 SQIVND (reference sequence). CDR3 size: 12 residues. The full variable domain, rest sourced from reference TRBV19 and TRBJ1-1, is DGGITQSPKYLFRKEGQNVTLSCEQNLNHDAMYWYRQDPGQGLRLIYYSQIVNDFQKGDIAEGYSVSREKKESFPLTVTSAQKNPTAFYLCASSKRNTEAFFGQGTRLTVV.

This sequence joins TRBV11-2 and TRBJ2-5; 7 nucleotides align to TRBD1. Germline V lookup: CDR1 SGHAT, CDR2 FQNNGV. The CDR3 totals 13 residues. The junction had 6 bases not matched to a gene; V was cut back by 8 bases and J by 3 bases. The CDR3 reads CASSYGTEETQYF. In DNA form, the CDR3 reads TGTGCCAGCTCATATGGGACAGAAGAGACCCAGTACTTC. Full variable domain (rest looked up from reference TRBV11-2 and TRBJ2-5): EAGVAQSPRYKIIEKRQSVAFWCNPISGHATLYWYQQILGQGPKLLIQFQNNGVVDDSQLPKDRFSAERLKGVDSTLKIQPAKLEDSAVYLCASSYGTEETQYFGPGTRLLVL.

The V and J genes are TRBV19 and TRBJ1-1, with a tentative D call TRBD1 (5 bases). The germline V gene has CDR1 LNHDA and CDR2 SQIVND (reference sequence). Trimming left V 7 bases short and J 1 base short, with 10 bases between. The CDR3 runs to 13 residues. CDR3 in DNA: TGTGCCAGTACCTCGGACAAGAACACTGAAGCTTTCTTT. As protein: CASTSDKNTEAFF.

There are many counts of this clonotype. The chain carries TRBV28 and TRBJ2-7; 8 positions agree with TRBD2. V was pared by 3 bases and J by 2 bases, with 3 bases of the junction left unmatched. This CDR3 is 14 amino acids long. Germline CDR1 reads MDHEN; CDR2 reads SYDVKM. The CDR3 coding sequence is TGTGCCAGCAGTTTCCTAGCGGGCCCCTACGAGCAGTACTTC. It is translated as CASSFLAGPYEQYF.

The rearrangement links TRBV7-9 to TRBJ2-5; no reliable D call. The CDR3 runs 15 residues. Germline-derived CDR1 and CDR2 are SEHNR and FQNEAQ (reference sequence). Trimming stripped 0 bases from V and 1 base from J, with 9 bases between. The CDR3 sequence: CASSLAGSSQETQYF. CDR3 bases: TGTGCCAGCAGCTTAGCGGGGTCCAGCCAAGAGACCCAGTACTTC.

The V and J genes are TRBV5-6 and TRBJ2-6; 14 bases map to TRBD2. Per germline, CDR1 SGHDT and CDR2 YYEEEE. V was pared by 4 bases and J by 3 bases, with 6 bases of the junction left unmatched. This CDR3 has 18 amino acids. The DNA for the CDR3 is TGTGCCAGCAGCGTAGGACTAGCGGGAGGTTTTGGGGCCAACGTCCTGACTTTC. It specifies CASSVGLAGGFGANVLTF.

The V gene is TRBV20-1, the J gene TRBJ2-2, with D possibly being TRBD1 (5 bases). This CDR3 is 12 amino acids long. The V end lost 5 bases, the J end lost 4 bases, and 8 bases lay between the germline ends. Germline CDR1 reads DFQATT; CDR2 reads SNEGSKA (reference sequence). The CDR3, as DNA: TGCAGTGCTCTGGGGCGCACCGGGGAGCTGTTTTTT. This gives the protein CSALGRTGELFF.

This clonotype was counted at least ten times. The J gene is TRBJ2-7, the V gene TRBV27; 7 nucleotides agree with TRBD1. There are 14 residues in the CDR3. In germline, CDR1 is MNHEY, CDR2 SMNVEV (reference sequence). J gave up 2 bases and V 5 bases, and 6 bases lay outside the gene matches. This CDR3 is CASSARDSPYEQYF. The CDR3 bases are TGTGCCAGCAGTGCCAGGGACAGTCCCTACGAGCAGTACTTC.

The chain recombines TRBV27 with TRBJ1-2; D is possibly TRBD1 (6 bases). Germline V lookup: CDR1 MNHEY, CDR2 SMNVEV (reference sequence). Trimming left V 0 bases short and J 3 bases short, with 11 bases between. The CDR3 totals 15 residues. The chain's CDR3 is CASSLSMDSYYGYTF. The CDR3 DNA sequence: TGTGCCAGCAGTTTATCAATGGACAGCTACTATGGCTACACCTTC.

The sample holds many counts of this clonotype. The rearrangement uses TRBV10-3 and TRBJ2-7; 8 bases line up with TRBD1. Germline V gives CDR1 ENHRY, CDR2 SYGVKD. Germline trimming cut 5 bases from V and 0 bases from J; bases unmatched to any gene: 3. The CDR3 length is 14 residues. CDR3 in amino acids: CAISYRGSSYEQYF. CDR3 sequence (DNA): TGTGCCATCAGTTACAGGGGGAGCTCCTACGAGCAGTACTTC.

This clonotype was seen more than once but under ten times. The V and J genes are TRBV7-9 and TRBJ2-5, with D possibly called TRBD1 or TRBD2 (7 bases each). The CDR3 runs to 17 residues. V shed 4 bases and J shed 6 bases, with 24 bases lying between them. Germline V gene sequence: CDR1 SEHNR, CDR2 FQNEAQ (reference sequence). The CDR3 DNA sequence: TGTGCCAGCAGCTCCATAGAGGGAAACAGGGGAGGGAAGACCCAGTACTTC. It yields the protein CASSSIEGNRGGKTQYF.

This clonotype was detected many times. V and J are TRBV27 and TRBJ2-1, with 7 bases that match TRBD2. CDR3 length: 15 residues. Germline CDR1 reads MNHEY; CDR2 reads SMNVEV (reference sequence). The V and J ends lost 6 bases and 4 bases, in that order; junction bases with no gene match: 9. CDR3 protein: CASSPTAGPYNEQFF. CDR3 DNA sequence: TGTGCCAGCAGCCCAACAGCGGGACCTTACAATGAGCAGTTCTTC.